The 20 T cell receptor beta chains below were found in one sample sequenced in a study of CD8 T cells in Susac syndrome. Roughly 0.5 to 1 ug RNA was reverse transcribed with random hexamers. TCRdb re-called the immunoSEQ multiplex PCR reads with MiXCR, one entry per CDR3 protein. The sample carries some 190,000 distinct CDR3 sequences, 94% recorded once. Source material: CD4+ T cells from PBMCs. The receptors originated from a human donor with Susac syndrome.

The gene calls are TRBV18 and TRBJ1-2, with a tentative D call TRBD1 (6 bases). Germline lookup yields CDR1 KGHSH and CDR2 LQKENI. Trimming took off 6 bases at V and 8 bases at J, with 22 bases between the two ends. The CDR3 loop spans 15 amino acids. Here the CDR3 reads CASSRERQVEKGYTF. The CDR3 DNA sequence: TGTGCCAGCTCCAGAGAGAGACAGGTGGAAAAGGGCTACACCTTC.

The chain couples TRBV7-2 to TRBJ2-3; TRBD2 matches 8 bases. V was clipped by 2 bases and J by 0 bases; unmatched bases: 13. CDR3 length: 19 amino acids. CDR1 is SGHTA and CDR2 is FQGNSA in the germline V gene. The CDR3 nucleotides are TGTGCCAGCAGCTTAAAAGGGTTAGGCGGGGGGATTAGCACAGATACGCAGTATTTT. Its translation: CASSLKGLGGGISTDTQYF.

This chain links TRBV29-1 with TRBJ2-5, with D possibly being TRBD1 (5 bases). This CDR3 spans 13 amino acids. V was shortened by 2 bases and J by 2 bases, with 9 bases between the two germline ends. The germline V gene encodes CDR1 SQVTM and CDR2 ANQGSEA. CDR3 residues: CSVESQGQETQYF. In DNA form, the CDR3 reads TGCAGCGTTGAAAGTCAGGGTCAAGAGACCCAGTACTTC.

V gene TRBV30 combines with J gene TRBJ1-2, with 9 positions matching TRBD1. This CDR3 has 14 residues. Germline assignment: CDR1 GTSNPN and CDR2 SVGIG (reference sequence). With 7 bases clipped from V and 8 bases from J, the junction kept 14 bases outside the gene matches. Here the CDR3 DNA reads TGTGCCTTACAACCGCACAGGGGGCTCGGCGGCTACACCTTC. Protein product: CALQPHRGLGGYTF.

V usage is TRBV12-3 or TRBV12-4 and J usage is TRBJ1-1, with no clear D. The V and J ends lost 6 bases and 11 bases respectively, with 16 bases between them. The CDR3 spans 12 residues. The chain's CDR3 is CASRSYDGLAFF. As DNA, the CDR3 is TGTGCCAGCAGATCCTATGATGGTTTGGCTTTCTTT.

This clonotype was counted between two and nine times. One end of the junction fails to match germline, which may point to a read error. The chain joins TRBV7-7 to TRBJ2-7; 8 bases agree with TRBD1. Germline V gives CDR1 SSHAT, CDR2 FNYEAQ (reference sequence). This CDR3 spans 13 amino acids. CDR3 sequence: CASSSGQGGEQYF. The CDR3 nucleotides are TGTGCTAGCAGCTCTGGACAGGGAGGCGAGCAGTACTTC.

Concerning this clonotype: Sequence at one end of the junction differs from germline and may be a read error. This chain connects TRBV5-1 to TRBJ2-7, with 11 bases aligning to TRBD1. Looked up from germline, CDR1 is SGHRS and CDR2 is YFSETQ. The CDR3 is 14 amino acids. CDR3 sequence (DNA): TGTGCCAGCAGTTTAGGACAGGGGGCGTATGAGCAGTACTTC. The encoded protein is CASSLGQGAYEQYF.

This rearrangement joins TRBV9 to TRBJ1-1; D gene unclear. Germline CDR1 SGDLS, CDR2 YYNGEE. This CDR3 has 14 amino acids. V lost 1 base, J lost 3 bases, and 10 bases lay in between. CDR3 nucleotides: TGTGCCAGCAGCGTATCGGGGAAGGACACTGAAGCTTTCTTT. Protein: CASSVSGKDTEAFF.

This clonotype occurred a few times. This rearrangement joins TRBV4-3 to TRBJ2-4; D is perhaps TRBD2 (5 bases). The CDR3 is 15 amino acids. Trimming cost V 0 bases and J 0 bases, with 6 bases left between them. Germline CDR1 is LGHNA and CDR2 is YSLEER. CDR3 in DNA: TGCGCCAGCAGCCAAGATGGACTAGCCAAAAACATTCAGTACTTC. It is translated as CASSQDGLAKNIQYF.

This rearrangement joins TRBV30 to TRBJ1-1; 10 bases fit TRBD1. The V gene's germline CDR1 is GTSNPN and CDR2 SVGIG (reference sequence). Germline trimming cut 5 bases from V and 11 bases from J; bases unmatched to any gene: 17. The CDR3 is made up of 15 amino acids. The CDR3 DNA reads TGTGCCTGGGATCCCCCGGGACAGGGGCCACGGGGGGCTTTCTTT. This gives the protein CAWDPPGQGPRGAFF. Drawing the rest from reference TRBV30 and TRBJ1-1, the complete variable domain is SQTIHQWPATLVQPVGSPLSLECTVEGTSNPNLYWYRQAAGRGLQLLFYSVGIGQISSEVPQNLSASRPQDRQFILSSKKLLLSDSGFYLCAWDPPGQGPRGAFFGQGTRLTVV.

This clonotype was recorded a few times. The chain employs TRBV20-1 and TRBJ2-3; maybe TRBD1 (6 bases). The CDR3 contains 14 residues. With 1 base removed from V and 0 bases from J, the gap between germline ends came to 8 bases. The germline V gene encodes CDR1 DFQATT and CDR2 SNEGSKA (reference sequence). The DNA of the CDR3 is TGCAGTGCTAGAGGGGGGCCTAGCACAGATACGCAGTATTTT. It translates to CSARGGPSTDTQYF.

J is TRBJ1-2 and V is TRBV3-1, with D perhaps TRBD1 (5 bases). Trimming took off 4 bases at V and 7 bases at J, with 22 bases between the two ends. The germline gives CDR1 LGHDT, CDR2 YNNKEL (reference sequence). There are 16 residues in the CDR3. The CDR3 here is CASSPRDGTTDTGYTF. In DNA form, the CDR3 reads TGTGCCAGCAGCCCCCGTGATGGGACCACCGACACTGGCTACACCTTC.

The chain uses TRBV20-1 and TRBJ1-1; 10 bases map to TRBD1. Germline-derived CDR1 and CDR2 are DFQATT and SNEGSKA (reference sequence). This CDR3 has 13 residues. J gave up 5 bases and V 5 bases, and 5 bases lay outside the gene matches. The CDR3 sequence: CSAVGTGETEAFF. The CDR3 DNA reads as TGCAGTGCTGTTGGGACAGGGGAAACTGAAGCTTTCTTT.

The chain recombines TRBV5-4 with TRBJ2-7; D is possibly TRBD2 (6 bases). The CDR3 loop spans 15 amino acids. Germline V lookup: CDR1 SGHNT, CDR2 YYREEE (reference sequence). Trimming removed 2 bases at V and 1 base at J, with 13 bases between. The CDR3 DNA reads TGTGCCAGCAGCTTAGACGGGGGTGGATCCTACGAGCAGTACTTC. It is translated as CASSLDGGGSYEQYF.

The chain recombines TRBV27 with TRBJ2-7, with D possibly matching TRBD1 (6 bases). The V and J ends lost 1 base and 2 bases respectively, with 12 bases between them. The CDR3 is 15 residues long. CDR1 is MNHEY, CDR2 SMNVEV, per germline (reference sequence). CDR3 region: CASSLLVGAPYEQYF. CDR3 nucleotide sequence: TGTGCCAGCAGTTTATTGGTGGGGGCCCCCTACGAGCAGTACTTC.

This sequence joins TRBV18 and TRBJ1-2; TRBD1 matches 9 bases. V lost 2 bases, J lost 4 bases, and 5 bases stayed unmatched. Germline CDR1 reads KGHSH; CDR2 reads LQKENI. The CDR3 has 15 amino acids. The CDR3 loop is CASSPGTGKPYGYTF. The CDR3 DNA is TGTGCCAGCTCACCAGGGACAGGGAAGCCCTATGGCTACACCTTC.

V gene TRBV12-3 or TRBV12-4 combines with J gene TRBJ1-5, with D possibly being TRBD1 (5 bases). CDR3 length equals 15 residues. V was clipped by 2 bases and J by 2 bases, with 10 bases between them. DNA of the CDR3: TGTGCCAGCAGTTTATCGGGGGGGGGCAATCAGCCCCAGCATTTT. This translates into CASSLSGGGNQPQHF.

The V and J genes are TRBV7-9 and TRBJ2-3, with D possibly TRBD2 on 6 matching bases. Germline CDR1 reads SEHNR; CDR2 reads FQNEAQ (reference sequence). This CDR3 contains 13 residues. V was clipped by 8 bases and J by 8 bases, with 17 bases between them. The CDR3 DNA sequence: TGTGCCAGCGCTAGCGCGGTCCGGGGTACGCAGTATTTT. This translates into CASASAVRGTQYF. Combining the CDR3 with reference TRBV7-9 and TRBJ2-3 gives the whole variable domain DTGVSQNPRHKITKRGQNVTFRCDPISEHNRLYWYRQTLGQGPEFLTYFQNEAQLEKSRLLSDRFSAERPKGSFSTLEIQRTEQGDSAMYLCASASAVRGTQYFGPGTRLTVL.

The chain is built from TRBV18 and TRBJ1-1, with a possible D match to TRBD1 (6 bases). The CDR3 contains 13 residues. Looked up from germline, CDR1 is KGHSH and CDR2 is LQKENI. The V end was cut by 5 bases, the J end by 1 base, with 8 bases between. CDR3 in DNA: TGTGCCAGCTCAGCGACAGGGAACACTGAAGCTTTCTTT. This codes for CASSATGNTEAFF.

V and J are TRBV20-1 and TRBJ2-1, with D perhaps being TRBD1 or TRBD2 (5 bases each). Germline lookup yields CDR1 DFQATT and CDR2 SNEGSKA (reference sequence). This CDR3 contains 12 residues. V lost 6 bases and J lost 4, with 10 bases in between. The CDR3, as DNA: TGCAGTGCCGGGACGGGTTACAATGAGCAGTTCTTC. Residues: CSAGTGYNEQFF.